The 5 T cell receptor beta chains below all came from one sample that was sequenced in a study of blood T cell repertoires in COVID-19. Profiled with immunoSEQ multiplex PCR; TCRdb holds only in-frame clones, not every one. The table has more than 300,000 clones, more than 75% seen once. Material: peripheral blood. Receptor source: a woman in her 30s with COVID-19, enrolled during active disease.

The chain has TRBV9 and TRBJ2-7; D possibly corresponds to TRBD1 (5 bases). This CDR3 has 17 amino acids. The V gene's germline CDR1 is SGDLS and CDR2 YYNGEE. V was shortened by 4 bases and J by 1 base, with 21 bases between the two germline ends. The CDR3 DNA is TGTGCCAGCAGCCCTCGGACGGACACTCTGGGATCCTACGAGCAGTACTTC. It encodes CASSPRTDTLGSYEQYF.

The chain combines TRBV28 with TRBJ2-7; TRBD2 matches 10 bases. The germline gives CDR1 MDHEN, CDR2 SYDVKM. The J segment lost 2 bases and the V segment lost 3 bases, leaving 7 bases of the junction unmatched. This CDR3 is built from 16 residues. CDR3 in amino acids: CASSFGLAGVAYEQYF. For the CDR3, the DNA is TGTGCCAGCAGTTTCGGGCTAGCGGGAGTTGCCTACGAGCAGTACTTC.

The J gene is TRBJ2-6, the V gene TRBV5-1, with D perhaps matching TRBD1 (5 bases). V was trimmed by 0 bases and J by 0 bases, leaving 7 bases between them. CDR3 length: 16 amino acids. Germline loops: CDR1 SGHRS, CDR2 YFSETQ. This CDR3 is CASSLEGVSGANVLTF. CDR3 bases: TGCGCCAGCAGCTTGGAAGGGGTCTCTGGGGCCAACGTCCTGACTTTC.

The rearrangement joins TRBV2 to TRBJ1-4, with D tentatively TRBD1 (6 bases). Germline V lookup: CDR1 SNHLY, CDR2 FYNNEI. Trimming left V 6 bases short and J 7 bases short, with 12 bases between. The CDR3 extends over 13 amino acids. This chain's CDR3 is CASRQGQSEKLFF. The CDR3 DNA reads TGTGCCAGCAGGCAGGGGCAAAGTGAAAAACTGTTTTTT.

V and J are TRBV6-5 and TRBJ1-6, with 9 bases fitting TRBD1. The V and J ends lost 6 bases and 10 bases, in that order; junction bases with no gene match: 10. This CDR3 is built from 15 residues. Germline loops: CDR1 MNHEY, CDR2 SVGAGI. CDR3 bases: TGTGCCAGCAGGTCCCTGGGACAGGGTGGCTCACCCCTCCACTTT. This translates into CASRSLGQGGSPLHF.